This note documents a single T cell receptor (beta chain) sequence. Its antigen remains unidentified. The data were obtained in a study of early T cells in non-severe SARS-CoV-2 infection. In the study overall: It was bulk RNA from unsorted whole blood that was sequenced, and the chains were unpaired.

General study results and limits: The matching step, a VDJdb search, favored anti-spike CD8 responses and missed private and CD4 specificities.

The TCR library protocol attached unique molecular identifiers to the individual cDNA molecules. TCRdb processed the 5' RACE reads anew with MiXCR; each CDR3 protein has one entry. Here the sample spans tens of thousands of distinct CDR3 sequences, 10% to 15% being singletons. V was shortened by 4 bases and J by 3 bases, with 11 bases between the two germline ends. Germline loops: CDR1 SGHNT, CDR2 YYREEE (reference sequence). This CDR3 contains 13 residues. Sequencing used whole blood. This TCR derives from an adult who was a healthcare worker with PCR-confirmed SARS-CoV-2 infection or an uninfected control (not recorded which). The gene calls are TRBV5-4 and TRBJ2-7, with D uncertain. The chain's CDR3 is CASSRLHSYEQYF. Written as DNA, the CDR3 is TGTGCCAGCAGCCGCCTACATAGCTACGAGCAGTACTTC.